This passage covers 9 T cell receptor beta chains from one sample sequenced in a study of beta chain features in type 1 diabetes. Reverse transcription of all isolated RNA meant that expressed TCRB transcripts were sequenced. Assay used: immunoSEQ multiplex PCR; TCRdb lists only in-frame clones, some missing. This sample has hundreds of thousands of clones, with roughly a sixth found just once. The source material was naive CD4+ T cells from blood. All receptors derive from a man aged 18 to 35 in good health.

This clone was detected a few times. This CDR3 is CASSLLGGNSPLHF. CDR3 in DNA: TGTGCCAGCAGTTTACTGGGTGGGAATTCACCCCTCCACTTT. This chain uses TRBV27 with TRBJ1-6; D is ambiguous. CDR3 length: 14 residues. Trimming cost V 2 bases and J 7 bases, with 9 bases left between them. Germline CDR1 MNHEY, CDR2 SMNVEV (reference sequence).

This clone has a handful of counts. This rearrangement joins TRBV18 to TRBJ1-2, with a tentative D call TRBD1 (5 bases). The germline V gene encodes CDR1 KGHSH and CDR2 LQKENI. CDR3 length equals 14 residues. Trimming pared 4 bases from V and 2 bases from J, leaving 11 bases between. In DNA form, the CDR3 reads TGTGCCAGCTCACGCGGGGACCAAAACTATGGCTACACCTTC. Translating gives CASSRGDQNYGYTF.

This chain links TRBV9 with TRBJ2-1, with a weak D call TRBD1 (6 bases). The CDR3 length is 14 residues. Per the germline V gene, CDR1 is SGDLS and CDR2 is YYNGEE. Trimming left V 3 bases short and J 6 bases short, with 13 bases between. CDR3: CASSGTGKVNEQFF. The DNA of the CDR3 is TGTGCCAGCAGCGGAACAGGGAAGGTCAATGAGCAGTTCTTC.

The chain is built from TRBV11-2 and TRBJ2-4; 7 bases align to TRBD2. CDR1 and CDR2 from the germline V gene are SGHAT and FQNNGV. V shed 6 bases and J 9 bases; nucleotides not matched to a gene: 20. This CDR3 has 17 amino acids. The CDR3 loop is CASRPLTPLAGKVIQYF. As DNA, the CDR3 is TGTGCCAGCAGGCCCCTTACCCCTTTAGCGGGCAAGGTCATTCAGTACTTC.

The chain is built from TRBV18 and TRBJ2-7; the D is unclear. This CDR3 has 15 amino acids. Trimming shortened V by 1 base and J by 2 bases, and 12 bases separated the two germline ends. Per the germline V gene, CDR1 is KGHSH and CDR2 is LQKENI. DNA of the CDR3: TGTGCCAGCTCACCACTTGGGTTGACCACCTACGAGCAGTACTTC. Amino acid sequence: CASSPLGLTTYEQYF.

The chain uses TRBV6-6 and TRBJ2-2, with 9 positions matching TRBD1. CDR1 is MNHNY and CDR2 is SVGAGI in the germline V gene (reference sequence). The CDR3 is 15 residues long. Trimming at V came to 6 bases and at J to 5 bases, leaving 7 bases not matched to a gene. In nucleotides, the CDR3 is TGTGCCAGCAGCCGGGACAGGGAATATACCGGGGAGCTGTTTTTT. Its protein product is CASSRDREYTGELFF.

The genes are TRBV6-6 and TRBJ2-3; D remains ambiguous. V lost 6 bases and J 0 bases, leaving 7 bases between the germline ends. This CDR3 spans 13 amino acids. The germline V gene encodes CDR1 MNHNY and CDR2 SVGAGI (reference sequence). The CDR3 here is CASRGRSTDTQYF. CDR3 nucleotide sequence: TGTGCCAGCAGAGGCCGTAGCACAGATACGCAGTATTTT.

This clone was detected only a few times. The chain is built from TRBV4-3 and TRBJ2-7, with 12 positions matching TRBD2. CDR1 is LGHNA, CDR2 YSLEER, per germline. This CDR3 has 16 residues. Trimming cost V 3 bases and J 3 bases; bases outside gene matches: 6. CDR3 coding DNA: TGCGCCAGCAGCCAGGCTTCTAGCGGGAGGGTCTACGAGCAGTACTTC. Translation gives CASSQASSGRVYEQYF.

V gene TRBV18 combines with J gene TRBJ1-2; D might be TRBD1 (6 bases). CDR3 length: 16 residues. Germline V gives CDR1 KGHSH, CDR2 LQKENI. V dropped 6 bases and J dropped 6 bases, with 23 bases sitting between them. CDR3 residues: CASSLALGAPSDGYTF. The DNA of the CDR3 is TGTGCCAGCTCCCTAGCACTGGGGGCGCCCTCGGATGGCTACACCTTC.